This T cell receptor beta chain derives from a study of prognosis after radiotherapy for stage I lung cancer. The study, taken as a whole, reports: Usage of the TRBV and TRBJ genes (in patients with versus without metastases) was reportedly different. The study found lower Shannon entropy after stereotactic body radiation therapy in patients who developed distant metastases.

V lost 3 bases, J lost 6 bases, and 5 bases stayed unmatched. The V gene's germline CDR1 is ENHRY and CDR2 SYGVKD. This CDR3 comprises 16 residues. This clonotype has ten or more counts. The antigen is undetermined. It was by two-round multiplex PCR that TCR beta CDR3 was amplified from genomic DNA. TRBV and TRBJ genes each had their own specific primers in first-round PCR. From the multiplex PCR reads, TCRdb called clonotypes with MiXCR, one entry per CDR3 protein. The sample shows about 27,000 distinct CDR3 sequences, roughly 46% of them seen only once. The material sequenced was PBMCs, taken before or after stereotactic body radiation therapy (not recorded which). This receptor was identified in a donor over 45 with non-small cell lung cancer. The chain has TRBV10-3 and TRBJ2-1; 13 positions agree with TRBD2. The CDR3 here is CAISEPGTSGVNEQFF. The CDR3 DNA follows: TGTGCCATCAGTGAACCCGGGACTAGCGGGGTCAATGAGCAGTTCTTC.